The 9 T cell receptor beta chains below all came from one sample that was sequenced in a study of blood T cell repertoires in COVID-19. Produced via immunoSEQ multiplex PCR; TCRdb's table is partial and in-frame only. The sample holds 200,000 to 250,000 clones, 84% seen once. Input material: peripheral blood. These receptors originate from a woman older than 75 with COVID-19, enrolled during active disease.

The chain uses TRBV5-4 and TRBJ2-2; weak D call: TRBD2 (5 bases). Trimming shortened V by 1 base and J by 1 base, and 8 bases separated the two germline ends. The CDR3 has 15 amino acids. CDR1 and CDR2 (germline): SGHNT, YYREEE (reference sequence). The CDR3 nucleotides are TGTGCCAGCAGCTTGCGAGGACTGAACACCGGGGAGCTGTTTTTT. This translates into CASSLRGLNTGELFF.

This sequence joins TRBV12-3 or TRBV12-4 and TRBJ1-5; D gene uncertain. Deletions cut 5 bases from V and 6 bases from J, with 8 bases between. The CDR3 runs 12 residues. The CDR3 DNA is TGTGCCAGCAGTACGGGGTTTCAGCCCCAGCATTTT. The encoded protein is CASSTGFQPQHF.

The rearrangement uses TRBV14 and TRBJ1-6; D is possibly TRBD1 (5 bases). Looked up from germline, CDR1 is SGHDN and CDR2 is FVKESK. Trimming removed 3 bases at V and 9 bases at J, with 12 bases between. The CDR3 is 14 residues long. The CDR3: CASSHLGTSSPLHF. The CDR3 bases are TGTGCCAGCAGCCACCTGGGGACTAGTTCACCCCTCCACTTT.

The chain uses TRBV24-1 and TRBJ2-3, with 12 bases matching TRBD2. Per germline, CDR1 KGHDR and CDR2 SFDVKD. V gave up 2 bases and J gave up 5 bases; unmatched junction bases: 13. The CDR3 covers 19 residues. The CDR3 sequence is CATSDSRTSGAGGVDTQYF. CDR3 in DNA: TGTGCCACCAGTGATTCTAGGACTAGCGGGGCCGGTGGTGTAGATACGCAGTATTTT.

In DNA form, the CDR3 reads TGTGCCTACAGGACAGGGGACCACGAGCAGTACTTC. Translation gives CAYRTGDHEQYF. The V gene is TRBV30, the J gene TRBJ2-7, with 9 bases fitting TRBD1. The CDR3 is made up of 12 amino acids. Trimming at V came to 7 bases and at J to 5 bases, leaving 6 bases not matched to a gene. Germline CDR1 and CDR2: GTSNPN and SVGIG (reference sequence).

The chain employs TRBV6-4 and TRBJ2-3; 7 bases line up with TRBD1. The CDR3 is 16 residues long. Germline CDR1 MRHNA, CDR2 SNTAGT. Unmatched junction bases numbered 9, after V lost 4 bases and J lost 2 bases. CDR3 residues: CASSVTGSTPTDTQYF. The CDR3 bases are TGTGCCAGCAGTGTGACAGGGAGCACCCCCACAGATACGCAGTATTTT.

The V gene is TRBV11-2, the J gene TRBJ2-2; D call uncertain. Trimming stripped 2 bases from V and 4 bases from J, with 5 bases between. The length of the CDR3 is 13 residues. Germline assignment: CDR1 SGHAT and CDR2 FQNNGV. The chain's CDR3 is CASSLQVTGELFF. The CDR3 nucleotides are TGTGCCAGCAGCTTACAGGTCACCGGGGAGCTGTTTTTT.

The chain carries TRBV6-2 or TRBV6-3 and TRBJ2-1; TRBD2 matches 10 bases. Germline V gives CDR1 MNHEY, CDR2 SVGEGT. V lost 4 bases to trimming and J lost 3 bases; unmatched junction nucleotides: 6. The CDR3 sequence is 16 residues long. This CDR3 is CASSSTSGGDYNEQFF. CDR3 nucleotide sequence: TGTGCCAGCAGTTCCACGAGCGGGGGGGACTACAATGAGCAGTTCTTC.

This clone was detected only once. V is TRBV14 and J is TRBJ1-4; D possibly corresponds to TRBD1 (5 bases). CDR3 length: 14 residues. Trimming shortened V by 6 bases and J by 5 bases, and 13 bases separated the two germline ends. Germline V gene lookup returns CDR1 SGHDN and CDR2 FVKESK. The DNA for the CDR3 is TGTGCCAGCAGTGAACGACAGATCAATGAAAAACTGTTTTTT. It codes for CASSERQINEKLFF.